These 9 T cell receptor beta chains came from one sample sequenced in a study of control samples from healthy donors and cancer patients. Sequencing was performed with immunoSEQ multiplex PCR; in TCRdb, only in-frame clones are kept and a portion is missing. This sample yields about 180,000 clones, of which about 90% are seen a single time; just over 2% belongs to the top ten. Specimen: blood. Receptor source: a woman aged 35 to 49 in good health.

The chain is built from TRBV2 and TRBJ2-5; the D is unclear. V lost 6 bases, J lost 9 bases, and 17 bases lay in between. This CDR3 is 13 amino acids long. CDR1 and CDR2 (germline): SNHLY, FYNNEI. For the CDR3, the DNA is TGTGCCAGCAGCGAGACCGTACAGACGGCCCAGTACTTC. Translated, it gives CASSETVQTAQYF.

The rearrangement links TRBV25-1 to TRBJ2-7; D is ambiguous. This CDR3 has 11 residues. V was shortened by 4 bases and J by 4 bases, with 5 bases between the two germline ends. CDR1 and CDR2 (germline): MGHDK, SYGVNS. The CDR3 DNA follows: TGTGCCAGCAGTGGAAGATACGAGCAGTACTTC. Protein sequence: CASSGRYEQYF.

This chain uses TRBV14 with TRBJ2-3; 9 nucleotides align to TRBD2. J gave up 2 bases and V 8 bases, and 14 bases lay outside the gene matches. Germline loops: CDR1 SGHDN, CDR2 FVKESK. The CDR3 runs to 17 residues. CDR3 coding DNA: TGTGCCAGCGCGGGATCTAGCGGGGTACTCTTCACAGATACGCAGTATTTT. Translating gives CASAGSSGVLFTDTQYF.

For the CDR3, the DNA is TGCGCCAGCAGTGCAGGCTACGAGCAGTACTTC. This translates into CASSAGYEQYF. This sequence joins TRBV5-1 and TRBJ2-7; D unclear. V was trimmed by 5 bases and J by 3 bases, leaving 6 bases between them. This CDR3 contains 11 residues. The germline V gene has CDR1 SGHRS and CDR2 YFSETQ.

The gene calls are TRBV18 and TRBJ1-3; the D is unclear. The germline gives CDR1 KGHSH, CDR2 LQKENI. V lost 1 base to trimming and J lost 0 bases, with 19 bases between them. CDR3 length: 19 residues. CDR3 sequence (DNA): TGTGCCAGCTCACCACGTCGTATAACAGTGCGCCTCTCTGGAAACACCATATATTTT. Translated, it gives CASSPRRITVRLSGNTIYF.

This chain links TRBV6-6 with TRBJ1-6; 11 bases map to TRBD1. CDR1 is MNHNY and CDR2 is SVGAGI in the germline V gene (reference sequence). This CDR3 region has 14 residues. J gave up 12 bases and V 5 bases, and 6 bases lay outside the gene matches. The CDR3 region is CASSNPGQGGPLHF. In DNA, the CDR3 is TGTGCCAGCAGTAACCCGGGACAGGGGGGACCCCTCCACTTT.

This clone was detected only once. The chain joins TRBV23-1 to TRBJ1-3; D gene ambiguous. TRBV23-1 is marked as an open reading frame, function uncertain. The CDR3 runs to 15 residues. The V gene lost 5 bases and the J gene lost 4 bases, with 15 bases spanning the gap. In DNA form, the CDR3 reads TGCGCCAGCAGTTGGACGGAAAGGAAAGGAAACACCATATATTTT. It specifies CASSWTERKGNTIYF.

This sequence joins TRBV14 and TRBJ1-2, with 8 nucleotides matching TRBD1. Germline V gene lookup returns CDR1 SGHDN and CDR2 FVKESK. This CDR3 contains 13 residues. The V segment lost 4 bases and the J segment 4 bases; nucleotides outside the gene matches: 2. The CDR3 loop reads CASSPGTGYGYTF. The CDR3 DNA follows: TGTGCCAGCAGCCCCGGGACAGGCTATGGCTACACCTTC.

This clone appeared once. The chain couples TRBV5-1 to TRBJ2-7, with a possible D match to TRBD2 (5 bases). The V end lost 5 bases, the J end lost 3 bases, and 15 bases lay between the germline ends. Germline loops: CDR1 SGHRS, CDR2 YFSETQ. This CDR3 is built from 14 residues. CDR3 sequence: CASSPGIGDYEQYF. The DNA of the CDR3 is TGCGCCAGCAGTCCCGGGATTGGGGACTACGAGCAGTACTTC.